This T cell receptor (beta chain) was recovered during a study of cytomegalovirus exposure and HLA in healthy donors. The study, taken as a whole, reports: When analyzed later, a missense DCLRE1C variant was found to be linked to TCR beta V- and J-gene trimming.

As to this clone: Its antigen remains unknown.

V shed 4 bases and J shed 8 bases, with 18 bases lying between them. The V gene's germline CDR1 is SGHRS and CDR2 YFSETQ. The CDR3 is made up of 14 amino acids. The PCR was carried out with 60 Vbeta primers and 13 Jbeta primers. Clones were read by immunoSEQ multiplex PCR, and TCRdb kept only the in-frame ones, dropping some. Its clone listing holds 100,000 or so clones. The chain combines TRBV5-1 with TRBJ1-2, with D possibly being TRBD1 (6 bases). The sequenced sample consisted of PBMCs. This sequence originates from a man in his fifties or sixties in good health and CMV-seronegative. In DNA form, the CDR3 reads TGCGCCAGCAGCCCACAGGGAAATAAAGGGGGCTACACCTTC. It translates to CASSPQGNKGGYTF.